Shown below are 23 T cell receptor beta chains from a single sample sequenced in a study of T cells after yellow fever vaccination. TCRdb re-called the 5' RACE reads with MiXCR, one entry per CDR3 protein. The profile shows 300,000 to 400,000 distinct CDR3 sequences, roughly 8% of them singletons. The starting material was PBMCs, obtained 45 days after the first yellow fever vaccination. The source is a man between 18 and 35 years old who received the YFV17D yellow fever vaccine.

The V gene is TRBV5-5, the J gene TRBJ2-1; D unclear. Germline CDR1 SGHKS, CDR2 YYEKEE (reference sequence). This CDR3 region has 15 residues. Between the trimmed V and J ends, which lost 1 base and 0 bases, there was a span of 8 bases. Here the CDR3 DNA reads TGTGCCAGCAGCTTGATCCCGAGCTCCTACAATGAGCAGTTCTTC. Amino acids: CASSLIPSSYNEQFF.

A few counts support this clonotype. This rearrangement joins TRBV7-2 to TRBJ1-5, with unresolved D. CDR1 SGHTA and CDR2 FQGNSA come from the germline V gene. The CDR3 loop spans 15 amino acids. V was pared by 2 bases and J by 0 bases, with 8 bases between. As DNA, the CDR3 is TGTGCCAGCAGCTTACAGAGCCATAGCAATCAGCCCCAGCATTTT. Its translation: CASSLQSHSNQPQHF.

In this sample, this clonotype turned up a few times. This chain connects TRBV12-3 or TRBV12-4 to TRBJ2-3; 10 bases are shared with TRBD2. The CDR3 totals 18 residues. V dropped 6 bases and J dropped 2; count of bases not matched to a gene: 14. The CDR3 DNA is TGTGCCAGCAGCCGTCCCGGGACTAGCGAATCATACACAGATACGCAGTATTTT. The encoded protein is CASSRPGTSESYTDTQYF.

Only one count was recorded for this clonotype. One junction end does not reproduce the germline sequence, and a read error may be involved. The chain links TRBV20-1 to TRBJ2-7, with 9 bases matching TRBD1. This CDR3 is 16 amino acids long. CDR1 is DFQATT and CDR2 is SNEGSKA in the germline V gene (reference sequence). The CDR3 DNA sequence: TGCTGTGCTAGAGATCGTGGACAGGGGTCGTCCTACGAGCAGTACTTC. As protein: CCARDRGQGSSYEQYF.

This chain links TRBV5-1 with TRBJ1-2; TRBD1 agrees at 8 bases. This CDR3 is built from 14 residues. With V trimmed by 4 bases and J by 6 bases, 8 bases remained unmatched. Germline V gene lookup returns CDR1 SGHRS and CDR2 YFSETQ. The chain's CDR3 is CASSPRTGMDGYTF. In DNA, the CDR3 is TGCGCCAGCAGCCCGCGGACAGGGATGGATGGCTACACCTTC.

V is TRBV4-2 and J is TRBJ1-5; TRBD1 is a possible D gene (6 bases). The germline CDR1 and CDR2 sequences are LGHNA and YNFKEQ. The V end lost 1 base, the J end lost 1 base, and 11 bases lay between the germline ends. The CDR3 has 16 amino acids. CDR3 coding DNA: TGTGCCAGCAGCCAAGGAGGAGGGGGGAGCAATCAGCCCCAGCATTTT. It yields the protein CASSQGGGGSNQPQHF.

This clonotype was picked up a small number of times. The chain has TRBV29-1 and TRBJ2-7; no clear D gene. The ends were cut back, 7 bases at V and 3 bases at J, with 10 bases in the middle. The CDR3 sequence is 11 residues long. CDR1 and CDR2 (germline): SQVTM, ANQGSEA. The CDR3 reads CSGYFGYEQYF. CDR3 bases: TGCAGCGGATACTTCGGCTACGAGCAGTACTTC.

This chain uses TRBV7-8 with TRBJ2-3, with D possibly matching TRBD1 (7 bases). CDR1 and CDR2 (germline): SGHVS, FQNEAQ. This CDR3 spans 15 amino acids. Trimming shortened V by 1 base and J by 3 bases, and 11 bases separated the two germline ends. The DNA of the CDR3 is TGTGCCAGCAGCTTAGAACAGGGGAGGACAGATACGCAGTATTTT. As protein: CASSLEQGRTDTQYF.

This clonotype was counted many times. V gene TRBV20-1 combines with J gene TRBJ2-7; possible D gene TRBD1, 6 bases. Germline values: CDR1 DFQATT, CDR2 SNEGSKA (reference sequence). Trimming took 3 bases from V and 2 from J, leaving 11 bases between them. CDR3 size: 13 residues. CDR3 sequence reads: CSASTGLAYEQYV. As DNA, the CDR3 is TGCAGTGCTAGTACAGGGCTCGCCTACGAGCAGTACGTC.

The chain uses TRBV27 and TRBJ2-2; D unclear. The CDR3 loop spans 14 amino acids. V lost 7 bases, J lost 1 base, and 10 bases lay in between. In germline, CDR1 is MNHEY, CDR2 SMNVEV (reference sequence). CDR3 sequence reads: CASKKGRNTGELFF. As DNA, the CDR3 is TGTGCCAGCAAGAAGGGAAGGAACACCGGGGAGCTGTTTTTT.

This clonotype was found a few times. J is TRBJ2-5 and V is TRBV20-1; 9 positions agree with TRBD1. There are 14 residues in the CDR3. Looked up from germline, CDR1 is DFQATT and CDR2 is SNEGSKA (reference sequence). J gave up 5 bases and V 6 bases, and 10 bases lay outside the gene matches. DNA for the CDR3: TGCAGTGCCCAAGAGACAGGGGGATTGGAGACCCAGTACTTC. The encoded protein is CSAQETGGLETQYF.

A note on this clonotype: At one of its ends the junction is not consistent with the germline gene, which may arise from a read error. The chain carries TRBV29-1 and TRBJ2-2; TRBD1 matches 9 bases. Germline V gene sequence: CDR1 SQVTM, CDR2 ANQGSEA. There are 14 residues in the CDR3. Here the CDR3 reads CSASGTGTPGEQFF. The CDR3, as DNA: TGCAGCGCGTCCGGGACAGGGACTCCCGGGGAGCAGTTTTTT.

This clonotype was detected a few times. The chain uses TRBV6-2 or TRBV6-3 and TRBJ1-1, with 7 bases aligning to TRBD1. The CDR3 is 15 amino acids. Trimming cost V 5 bases and J 0 bases; bases outside gene matches: 6. Germline V gene lookup returns CDR1 MNHEY and CDR2 SVGEGT. CDR3 sequence reads: CASSLRTGMNTEAFF. CDR3 sequence (DNA): TGTGCCAGCAGTCTTCGGACAGGAATGAACACTGAAGCTTTCTTT.

This clonotype was found a few times. The chain recombines TRBV6-4 with TRBJ2-3; TRBD2 might be the D (5 bases). V was cut by 3 bases and J by 0 bases, with 10 bases left in between. The germline V gene has CDR1 MRHNA and CDR2 SNTAGT. The CDR3 is made up of 15 amino acids. DNA of the CDR3: TGTGCCAGCAGTGAATTCGGGGTCAGCACAGATACGCAGTATTTT. Protein: CASSEFGVSTDTQYF.

The table lists this clonotype with a few counts. The chain carries TRBV20-1 and TRBJ2-3, with TRBD2 matching over 8 bases. With V trimmed by 1 base and J by 7 bases, 10 bases remained unmatched. In germline, CDR1 is DFQATT, CDR2 SNEGSKA (reference sequence). This CDR3 spans 15 amino acids. The CDR3, as DNA: TGCAGTGCTAGAGTAGTCGGGGGGGCCGGTTATACGCAGTATTTT. As protein: CSARVVGGAGYTQYF.

This clonotype was seen a handful of times. The chain carries TRBV4-2 and TRBJ2-7; 10 bases are a match to TRBD1. This CDR3 contains 17 residues. The ends lost 4 bases at V and 4 bases at J; junction bases unmatched: 13. Germline V gene data show CDR1 as LGHNA and CDR2 as YNFKEQ. The chain's CDR3 is CASSRELRTGGSYEQYV. The CDR3 coding sequence is TGTGCCAGCAGCCGAGAACTTCGGACAGGGGGTTCTTACGAGCAGTACGTC.

This clonotype has just a few counts. The genes are TRBV5-1 and TRBJ1-1; a possible D gene is TRBD1 (6 bases). This CDR3 has 14 amino acids. The V end lost 5 bases, the J end lost 2 bases, and 13 bases lay between the germline ends. Germline CDR1 and CDR2: SGHRS and YFSETQ. The CDR3 sequence: CASRQGSSNTEAFF. CDR3 nucleotides: TGCGCCAGCAGGCAGGGGTCTTCAAACACTGAAGCTTTCTTT.

This clonotype has at least ten counts. The chain couples TRBV27 to TRBJ2-7; 8 nucleotides agree with TRBD1. Germline V gene data show CDR1 as MNHEY and CDR2 as SMNVEV (reference sequence). This CDR3 spans 13 amino acids. Trimming took 2 bases from V and 3 from J; bases not matched to a gene: 0. CDR3 in DNA: TGTGCCAGCAGTTTAGGGACAGGCTACGAGCAGTACTTC. Translation gives CASSLGTGYEQYF.

This clonotype was seen more than once but under ten times. CDR3 sequence reads: CASSLGPGADPGYTF. The DNA for the CDR3 is TGTGCCAGCAGTTTAGGTCCGGGGGCGGACCCCGGCTACACCTTC. The rearrangement uses TRBV12-3 or TRBV12-4 and TRBJ1-2, with D possibly matching TRBD1 (6 bases). The length of the CDR3 is 15 residues. With 1 base removed from V and 8 bases from J, the gap between germline ends came to 17 bases.

The rearrangement links TRBV5-4 to TRBJ1-2; D gene ambiguous. Germline values: CDR1 SGHNT, CDR2 YYREEE (reference sequence). V gave up 4 bases and J gave up 8 bases, with 21 bases separating them. CDR3 size: 15 residues. This CDR3 reads CASSRHDAAGGGYTF. The CDR3, as DNA: TGTGCCAGCAGCCGTCATGACGCTGCAGGAGGGGGCTACACCTTC.

The chain is built from TRBV7-9 and TRBJ2-1; 9 bases map to TRBD1. Germline CDR1 reads SEHNR; CDR2 reads FQNEAQ (reference sequence). The V gene end was trimmed by 5 bases and the J gene end by 6 bases; junction bases not matched to a gene: 11. This CDR3 has 16 residues. In nucleotides, the CDR3 is TGTGCCAGCAGCCCCCATGGCGGGACAGGGCCCAATGAGCAGTTCTTC. Protein product: CASSPHGGTGPNEQFF.

This clonotype has just a few counts. The chain recombines TRBV5-6 with TRBJ2-5; no firm D call. The CDR3 consists of 15 residues. Trimming removed 0 bases from V and 4 bases from J, with 13 bases in between. From germline, CDR1 is SGHDT and CDR2 YYEEEE. CDR3 sequence (DNA): TGTGCCAGCAGCTTGGACCCAGGTGTGATAGAGACCCAGTACTTC. Protein product: CASSLDPGVIETQYF.

This chain uses TRBV20-1 with TRBJ2-7; 9 bases are a match to TRBD1. Germline V gene sequence: CDR1 DFQATT, CDR2 SNEGSKA (reference sequence). The V and J ends lost 3 bases and 2 bases, in that order; junction bases with no gene match: 5. The CDR3 sequence is 14 residues long. The CDR3 DNA follows: TGCAGTGCTAGGGGGACAGGGACCCCCTACGAGCAGTACTTC. Its translation: CSARGTGTPYEQYF.